The 27 T cell receptor beta chains given below trace back to one sample, sequenced in a study of regulatory T cells in long-lasting Graves disease. Investigators prepared the TCR beta libraries by applying iRepertoire HTBI primers and Arm-PCR of CDR3 regions. TCRdb used MiXCR to reprocess the multiplex PCR reads, holding one entry per CDR3 protein. The sample lists more than 350,000 distinct CDR3 sequences, more than 13% occurring once. Indicated time point: newly diagnosed GD, antithyroid drugs for less than 3 months. PBMCs provided the RNA from which the TCR library was made. These data also featured in a second study, about T cells in Graves' hyperthyroidism and ophthalmopathy.

This sample comprised peripheral blood mononuclear cells (PBMCs), obtained at new diagnosis, from a patient treated with antithyroid drugs. The origin of the receptors is a woman in her twenties or thirties with Graves disease.

The chain links TRBV3-1 to TRBJ1-1; 8 nucleotides match TRBD1. Germline V gene sequence: CDR1 LGHDT, CDR2 YNNKEL (reference sequence). This CDR3 comprises 14 residues. The V gene end was trimmed by 9 bases and the J gene end by 2 bases; junction bases not matched to a gene: 8. CDR3 nucleotides: TGTGCCAGTCACGGGACAGGATTCAACACTGAAGCTTTCTTT. Its translation is CASHGTGFNTEAFF.

This clonotype has ten or more counts. The rearrangement uses TRBV29-1 and TRBJ1-5, with D possibly TRBD1 on 5 matching bases. CDR3 length: 13 amino acids. Trimming removed 6 bases at V and 5 bases at J, with 14 bases between. Germline assignment: CDR1 SQVTM and CDR2 ANQGSEA. In DNA, the CDR3 is TGCAGCGTACTGGGAGGGGCGGATCAGCCCCAGCATTTT. Its translation is CSVLGGADQPQHF.

This clonotype was seen a few times. The chain has TRBV6-2 or TRBV6-3 and TRBJ1-2, with 9 bases matching TRBD1. The CDR3 length is 15 residues. The trim removed 6 bases at V and 1 base at J, leaving 6 bases unmatched. CDR1 is MNHEY and CDR2 is SVGEGT in the germline V gene. The CDR3 bases are TGTGCCAGCAGCCCCGGACAGGGGAGTAACTATGGCTACACCTTC. Encoded protein: CASSPGQGSNYGYTF.

The chain joins TRBV5-1 to TRBJ1-4; no clear D gene. V dropped 4 bases and J dropped 0 bases, with 10 bases sitting between them. The length of the CDR3 is 15 residues. CDR1 and CDR2 (germline): SGHRS, YFSETQ. CDR3 region: CASSPQVATNEKLFF. CDR3 in DNA: TGCGCCAGCAGCCCCCAAGTTGCAACTAATGAAAAACTGTTTTTT.

The table lists this clonotype with many counts. The V call is TRBV7-9, the J call TRBJ2-1, with D perhaps assigned TRBD1 or TRBD2 (6 bases each). In germline, CDR1 is SEHNR, CDR2 FQNEAQ (reference sequence). The CDR3 runs to 14 residues. Trimming took 6 bases from V and 5 from J, leaving 14 bases between them. CDR3 protein: CASSMEGGNNEQFF. The CDR3 nucleotides are TGTGCCAGCAGTATGGAAGGGGGGAACAATGAGCAGTTCTTC. Complete variable domain (other parts from reference TRBV7-9 and TRBJ2-1): DTGVSQNPRHKITKRGQNVTFRCDPISEHNRLYWYRQTLGQGPEFLTYFQNEAQLEKSRLLSDRFSAERPKGSFSTLEIQRTEQGDSAMYLCASSMEGGNNEQFFGPGTRLTVL.

This clonotype was counted many times. The chain combines TRBV6-1 with TRBJ1-4; 8 bases line up with TRBD1. The V segment lost 7 bases and the J segment 6 bases; nucleotides outside the gene matches: 7. This CDR3 region has 14 residues. The V gene's germline CDR1 is MNHNS and CDR2 SASEGT. Here the CDR3 DNA reads TGTGCCAGCACCACAGGGGGGACTGATGAAAAACTGTTTTTT. Translated: CASTTGGTDEKLFF.

In its sample, this clonotype was seen many times. This rearrangement joins TRBV12-3 or TRBV12-4 to TRBJ2-5; TRBD1 matches at 7 bases. The CDR3 loop spans 13 amino acids. The trim removed 7 bases at V and 4 bases at J, leaving 6 bases unmatched. DNA of the CDR3: TGTGCCAGCACAACAGGGGTTCGAGAGACCCAGTACTTC. Amino acid sequence: CASTTGVRETQYF.

Many counts were recorded for this clonotype. The chain employs TRBV5-1 and TRBJ1-1, with 8 bases that match TRBD1. Germline V gene sequence: CDR1 SGHRS, CDR2 YFSETQ. Germline trimming cut 5 bases from V and 4 bases from J; bases unmatched to any gene: 13. CDR3 length: 16 amino acids. CDR3 amino acids: CASRHQTGGTITEAFF. CDR3 in DNA: TGCGCCAGCAGGCATCAAACAGGGGGGACGATCACTGAAGCTTTCTTT.

The gene calls are TRBV6-1 and TRBJ1-5; 9 bases are a match to TRBD1. CDR3 length: 17 amino acids. V lost 2 bases and J lost 0; bases outside the gene matches: 5. Germline V CDR1 and CDR2: MNHNS, SASEGT. This chain's CDR3 is CASSENRGLHSNQPQHF. Written as DNA, the CDR3 is TGTGCCAGCAGTGAAAACAGGGGGCTCCATAGCAATCAGCCCCAGCATTTT.

This clonotype was observed many times. This chain joins TRBV20-1 and TRBJ2-7; 7 bases map to TRBD2. Germline V gene data show CDR1 as DFQATT and CDR2 as SNEGSKA (reference sequence). The CDR3 has 12 residues. With V trimmed by 3 bases and J by 6 bases, 5 bases remained unmatched. DNA for the CDR3: TGCAGTGCTAGCCCTAGCGGCTTCGAGCAGTACTTC. It encodes CSASPSGFEQYF.

The CDR3, as DNA: TGTGCCAGCAGCCTCCCGACAGCCGGAGTTTCTGGAAACACCATATATTTT. Protein product: CASSLPTAGVSGNTIYF. The V call is TRBV5-4, the J call TRBJ1-3, with D perhaps TRBD1 (5 bases). The germline V and J ends were trimmed by 4 bases and 1 base, with 18 bases remaining between them. Germline lookup yields CDR1 SGHNT and CDR2 YYREEE (reference sequence). The CDR3 consists of 17 residues. The full variable domain, with the rest looked up from reference TRBV5-4 and TRBJ1-3, is ETGVTQSPTHLIKTRGQQVTLRCSSQSGHNTVSWYQQALGQGPQFIFQYYREEENGRGNFPPRFSGLQFPNYSSELNVNALELDDSALYLCASSLPTAGVSGNTIYFGEGSWLTVV.

The chain uses TRBV9 and TRBJ2-3, with TRBD2 matching over 15 bases. The germline gives CDR1 SGDLS, CDR2 YYNGEE. CDR3 size: 19 residues. V trimming: 5 bases; J trimming: 0 bases; junction bases outside the gene matches: 10. The CDR3 nucleotides are TGTGCCAGCAGTCCCCGGGGGACTAGCGGGAGGAAAAGCACAGATACGCAGTATTTT. It encodes CASSPRGTSGRKSTDTQYF.

This clonotype turned up a few times. This chain joins TRBV7-2 and TRBJ1-2; D is uncertain. The germline V gene encodes CDR1 SGHTA and CDR2 FQGNSA. Trimming left V 5 bases short and J 0 bases short, with 10 bases between. CDR3 length equals 14 residues. The CDR3: CASSITSTNYGYTF. Here the CDR3 DNA reads TGTGCCAGCAGCATCACCAGCACTAACTATGGCTACACCTTC. Full variable domain (rest looked up from reference TRBV7-2 and TRBJ1-2): GAGVSQSPSNKVTEKGKDVELRCDPISGHTALYWYRQSLGQGLEFLIYFQGNSAPDKSGLPSDRFSAERTGGSVSTLTIQRTQQEDSAVYLCASSITSTNYGYTFGSGTRLTVV.

This clonotype has a handful of counts. CDR3 sequence: CAWSVLQGAGEQYF. The CDR3 nucleotides read TGTGCCTGGAGTGTACTTCAGGGGGCAGGAGAGCAGTACTTC. The chain carries TRBV30 and TRBJ2-7; 8 bases line up with TRBD1. The germline V gene has CDR1 GTSNPN and CDR2 SVGIG (reference sequence). V was clipped by 0 bases and J by 7 bases; unmatched bases: 8. The CDR3 extends over 14 amino acids.

The chain is built from TRBV30 and TRBJ2-7; D gene unclear. The CDR3 runs to 15 residues. Trimming removed 5 bases from V and 2 bases from J, with 19 bases in between. Germline V CDR1 and CDR2: GTSNPN, SVGIG (reference sequence). CDR3: CAWGPPSPVTYEQYF. The CDR3 nucleotides are TGTGCCTGGGGTCCACCGAGCCCTGTGACCTACGAGCAGTACTTC. Full variable domain (rest looked up from reference TRBV30 and TRBJ2-7): SQTIHQWPATLVQPVGSPLSLECTVEGTSNPNLYWYRQAAGRGLQLLFYSVGIGQISSEVPQNLSASRPQDRQFILSSKKLLLSDSGFYLCAWGPPSPVTYEQYFGPGTRLTVT.

The chain carries TRBV7-2 and TRBJ2-1; 11 positions match TRBD2. CDR1 is SGHTA, CDR2 FQGNSA, per germline. This CDR3 spans 16 amino acids. V shed 6 bases, J shed 6 bases, and the junction held 10 bases outside the gene matches. The CDR3 DNA sequence: TGTGCCAGCAGTGGCCTCGCCGGGACTAGCGGCAATGAGCAGTTCTTC. Translating gives CASSGLAGTSGNEQFF.

This clonotype was seen repeatedly, ten times or more. This chain uses TRBV5-1 with TRBJ2-3; D might be TRBD1 (6 bases). V lost 0 bases, J lost 7 bases, and 12 bases lay in between. Germline lookup yields CDR1 SGHRS and CDR2 YFSETQ. The CDR3 is made up of 14 amino acids. The CDR3 nucleotides are TGCGCCAGCAGCTTGGATACAGGGCGTTATACGCAGTATTTT. Residues: CASSLDTGRYTQYF.

J is TRBJ2-5 and V is TRBV12-3 or TRBV12-4; a possible D gene is TRBD2 (6 bases). Trimming shortened V by 3 bases and J by 1 base, and 12 bases separated the two germline ends. The CDR3 loop spans 15 amino acids. CDR3 protein: CASSLGLTTQETQYF. DNA of the CDR3: TGTGCCAGCAGTTTGGGACTGACAACCCAAGAGACCCAGTACTTC.

This clonotype occurred a few times. This clone may be a read error of a much larger clone one base away. The chain has TRBV2 and TRBJ2-1; 7 nucleotides line up with TRBD1. V was pared by 9 bases and J by 2 bases, with 10 bases of the junction left unmatched. This CDR3 region has 15 residues. The germline V gene has CDR1 SNHLY and CDR2 FYNNEI. CDR3 residues: CASPRQGPTYNEQFF. The CDR3 nucleotides are TGTGCCAGTCCACGACAGGGTCCGACCTACAATGAGCAGTTCTTC.

There are many counts of this clonotype. The V call is TRBV11-2, the J call TRBJ2-1; D uncertain. The CDR3 has 13 residues. The V end lost 6 bases, the J end lost 0 bases, and 6 bases lay between the germline ends. Germline lookup yields CDR1 SGHAT and CDR2 FQNNGV. The CDR3 nucleotides read TGTGCCAGCAGAAAGAGCTCCTACAATGAGCAGTTCTTC. Its protein product is CASRKSSYNEQFF.

The gene calls are TRBV9 and TRBJ1-2; possible D gene TRBD1, 5 bases. The CDR3 length is 12 residues. The V gene lost 2 bases and the J gene lost 5 bases, with 7 bases spanning the gap. CDR1 is SGDLS and CDR2 is YYNGEE in the germline V gene. CDR3 sequence: CASSVGGYGYTF. The DNA of the CDR3 is TGTGCCAGCAGCGTGGGGGGGTATGGCTACACCTTC.

This clonotype was seen ten or more times. The gene calls are TRBV6-2 or TRBV6-3 and TRBJ1-6; 7 nucleotides line up with TRBD1. Germline V lookup: CDR1 MNHEY, CDR2 SVGEGT. The length of the CDR3 is 18 residues. The V and J ends lost 4 bases and 3 bases, in that order; junction bases with no gene match: 12. In nucleotides, the CDR3 is TGTGCCAGCAGTTCCGCCGTGACAGGGATTGACTATAATTCACCCCTCCACTTT. Protein sequence: CASSSAVTGIDYNSPLHF.

The genes are TRBV9 and TRBJ1-2, with 7 bases matching TRBD1. Germline values: CDR1 SGDLS, CDR2 YYNGEE. CDR3 length: 14 amino acids. V shed 3 bases and J 2 bases; nucleotides not matched to a gene: 4. The CDR3 region is CASSEGDSNYGYTF. CDR3 DNA sequence: TGTGCCAGCAGCGAAGGGGACAGCAACTATGGCTACACCTTC. Complete variable domain (other parts from reference TRBV9 and TRBJ1-2): DSGVTQTPKHLITATGQRVTLRCSPRSGDLSVYWYQQSLDQGLQFLIQYYNGEERAKGNILERFSAQQFPDLHSELNLSSLELGDSALYFCASSEGDSNYGYTFGSGTRLTVV.

In this sample, this clonotype turned up many times. The chain recombines TRBV29-1 with TRBJ2-5; D gene ambiguous. V gave up 4 bases and J gave up 1 base, with 10 bases separating them. CDR3 length: 13 residues. The V gene's germline CDR1 is SQVTM and CDR2 ANQGSEA. The CDR3 spells CSVAPNFQETQYF. The CDR3 nucleotides are TGCAGCGTTGCCCCCAACTTCCAAGAGACCCAGTACTTC.

The J gene is TRBJ2-6, the V gene TRBV29-1, with D possibly being TRBD1 (7 bases). Germline V gene lookup returns CDR1 SQVTM and CDR2 ANQGSEA. V lost 0 bases to trimming and J lost 4 bases, with 16 bases between them. The CDR3 extends over 17 amino acids. The CDR3 DNA follows: TGCAGCGTTGAAGAGCCTCCAGGGGGGAGAGGGGCCAACGTCCTGACTTTC. Protein sequence: CSVEEPPGGRGANVLTF.

This clonotype was seen many times. The rearrangement uses TRBV30 and TRBJ2-1, with TRBD2 as a possible D gene (5 bases). This CDR3 contains 13 residues. Deletions cut 3 bases from V and 5 bases from J, with 11 bases between. Germline V gives CDR1 GTSNPN, CDR2 SVGIG (reference sequence). The CDR3 loop reads CAWRASTNNEQFF. For the CDR3, the DNA is TGTGCCTGGAGGGCTAGCACAAACAATGAGCAGTTCTTC.

This clonotype was counted at least ten times. This chain connects TRBV11-2 to TRBJ2-1; D gene ambiguous. The CDR3 consists of 14 residues. Germline CDR1 and CDR2: SGHAT and FQNNGV. The V gene lost 1 base and the J gene lost 0 bases, with 4 bases spanning the gap. CDR3 DNA sequence: TGTGCCAGCAGCTTAGCCTCCTCCTACAATGAGCAGTTCTTC. As protein: CASSLASSYNEQFF.